This T cell receptor (beta chain) is drawn from a study of blood T cells in healthy people across ages. In regard to this clonotype: Its specificity is not known.

The authors ran a second PCR of roughly 6 to 12 cycles using a sample-barcoded 5' primer and a J-beta primer mix. The template-switch adaptor was a 5' adaptor with 12 random nucleotides. It tagged each cDNA molecule. TCRdb used MiXCR to reprocess the 5' RACE reads, holding one entry per CDR3 protein. The sample lists around 780,000 distinct CDR3 sequences, more than 55% occurring once. CDR1 is SGHAT, CDR2 FQNNGV, per germline. The CDR3 spans 16 residues. General study points: Versus aged donors, long-lived donors had higher diversity and more naive CD4+ cells.

The source is a man aged 40-49 years in good health. The chain is built from TRBV11-2 and TRBJ2-7; D may be TRBD1 (5 bases). TRBJ2-5 matches the DNA end more closely, so the J call is doubtful. The material sequenced was blood. The CDR3 reads CASSLGTRTGSWTQYF. CDR3 coding DNA: TGTGCCAGCAGCTTAGGGACACGCACGGGCTCGTGGACCCAGTACTTC.